This T cell receptor beta chain was recorded in a study of cytomegalovirus exposure and HLA in healthy donors. The germline V gene has CDR1 SGHTA and CDR2 FQGNSA. The V gene end was trimmed by 0 bases and the J gene end by 6 bases; junction bases not matched to a gene: 2. The length of the CDR3 is 17 residues. Using immunoSEQ multiplex PCR, the repertoire was profiled, and TCRdb retains in-frame clones only, with some absent. The table records roughly 330,000 clones, roughly 87% of them present only once. The TCR comes from a woman aged 25-40 years in good health and CMV-seropositive. This chain connects TRBV7-2 to TRBJ2-1, with TRBD2 identical over 16 bases. The sequenced sample consisted of PBMCs. CDR3 sequence: CASSLAGTSGGANEQFF. The DNA of the CDR3 is TGTGCCAGCAGCTTAGCCGGGACTAGCGGGGGGGCCAATGAGCAGTTCTTC.